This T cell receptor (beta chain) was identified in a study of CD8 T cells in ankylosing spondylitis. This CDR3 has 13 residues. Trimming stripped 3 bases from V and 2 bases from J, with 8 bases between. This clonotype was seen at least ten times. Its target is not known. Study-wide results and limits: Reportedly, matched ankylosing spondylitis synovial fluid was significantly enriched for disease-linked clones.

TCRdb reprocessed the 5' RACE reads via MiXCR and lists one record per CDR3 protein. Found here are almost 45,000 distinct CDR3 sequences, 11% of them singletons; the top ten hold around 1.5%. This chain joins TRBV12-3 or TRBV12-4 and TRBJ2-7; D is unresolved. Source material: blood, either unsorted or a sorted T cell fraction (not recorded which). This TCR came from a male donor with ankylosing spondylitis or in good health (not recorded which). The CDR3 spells CASSFTTTYEQYF. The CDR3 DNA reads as TGTGCCAGCAGTTTTACGACGACCTACGAGCAGTACTTC.